Detailed here is one T cell receptor (beta chain). Trimming took off 6 bases at V and 1 base at J, with 12 bases between the two ends. Germline V gene data show CDR1 as SQVTM and CDR2 as ANQGSEA. This CDR3 spans 14 amino acids. The source of the sample is a study of blood T cell repertoires in COVID-19. Study details: There were acute and convalescent COVID-19 samples, and they came from the United States, Italy and Spain. Sources were T cells, B-cell-depleted T cells, or PBMCs; the material itself was cDNA or gDNA.

Authors' analysis steps: Amplification of reference gene primers provided the estimated nucleated cell counts. Produced via immunoSEQ multiplex PCR; TCRdb's table is partial and in-frame only. The DNA gave D and trimming, while V, J and clone size come from that table. The sample holds around 350,000 clones, more than 85% seen once. This clonotype was obtained from a human donor in a cohort sampled during active COVID-19. J is TRBJ2-2 and V is TRBV29-1; TRBD2 might be the D (6 bases). The material sequenced was peripheral blood. The CDR3 nucleotides read TGCAGCGTAGGGACTCCGATGAACACCGGGGAGCTGTTTTTT. It encodes CSVGTPMNTGELFF.